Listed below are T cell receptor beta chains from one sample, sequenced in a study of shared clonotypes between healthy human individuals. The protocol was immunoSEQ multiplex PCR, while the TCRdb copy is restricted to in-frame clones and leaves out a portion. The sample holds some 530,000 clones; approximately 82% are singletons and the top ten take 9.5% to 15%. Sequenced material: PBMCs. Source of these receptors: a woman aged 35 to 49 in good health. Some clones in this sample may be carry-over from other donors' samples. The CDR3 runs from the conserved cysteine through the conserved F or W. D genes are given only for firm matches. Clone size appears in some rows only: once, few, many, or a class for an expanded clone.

TGTGCCAGCAGTCAACAGGGGTGGGGCTACACCTTC	CASSQQGWGYTF	TRBJ1-2	TRBV28	.	TRBD1
TGTGCCATCAGTGAGAACGCGGGTTACGAAAAACTGTTTTTT	CAISENAGYEKLFF	TRBJ1-4	TRBV10-3	.	.
TGTGCCAGCAGCGCAGCAGTACAGGGGGCTTGGGAGACCCAGTACTTC	CASSAAVQGAWETQYF	TRBJ2-5	TRBV7-8	once	TRBD1
TGCGCCAGCAGCGGTTATGACCCCTACGAGCAGTACTTC	CASSGYDPYEQYF	TRBJ2-7	TRBV5-1	.	.
TGTGCCACGCCCGTAGGGGGCTACACCTTC	CATPVGGYTF	TRBJ1-2	TRBV2	.	.
TGTGCCAGCAGCTTCTTAGCCTCGGAGGGGCTTAGTGAGCAGTACTTC	CASSFLASEGLSEQYF	TRBJ2-7	TRBV7-9	.	.
TGTGCCTGGAACAGGGGGTTCCGCTCTGAAAACACCATATATTTT	CAWNRGFRSENTIYF	TRBJ1-3	TRBV30	.	TRBD1
TGTGCCAGCAGGACCGGGGGCCGAGATACGCAGTATTTT	CASRTGGRDTQYF	TRBJ2-3	TRBV6-5	.	.
TGTGCCAGCAGTTCTGCCGGGACAGGGGGGGACGAGCAGTACTTC	CASSSAGTGGDEQYF	TRBJ2-7	TRBV28	.	TRBD1
TGTGCCAGCAGGCGCGGGGTGTACGAGCAGTACTTC	CASRRGVYEQYF	TRBJ2-7	TRBV28	once	.
TGTGCCAGCACCGGGACAGGTAACACTGAAGCTTTCTTT	CASTGTGNTEAFF	TRBJ1-1	TRBV5-5	.	TRBD1
TGCAGCGCAGCGGGAGCAGTGTGGAATGAGCAGTTCTTC	CSAAGAVWNEQFF	TRBJ2-1	TRBV29-1	.	TRBD2
TGTGCCAGCACCCCGGGACAGGAAAACACTGAAGCTTTCTTT	CASTPGQENTEAFF	TRBJ1-1	TRBV7-9	.	TRBD1
TGTGCCAGCAGCTTAGGGGCAGGGCCTAGCAATCAGCCCCAGCATTTT	CASSLGAGPSNQPQHF	TRBJ1-5	TRBV7-6	.	.
TGCAGTGCCGGAAGAACTCCCCTCCACTTT	CSAGRTPLHF	TRBJ1-6	TRBV20-1	.	.
TGTGCCAGCAGTGTGGGAGGGAGTAATGAGCAGTTCTTC	CASSVGGSNEQFF	TRBJ2-1	TRBV2	.	TRBD2
TGTGCCAGCAGCCCACCGGCGGCAGGGGTTTCAGTGAAGACAGATACGCAGTATTTT	CASSPPAAGVSVKTDTQYF	TRBJ2-3	TRBV7-8	.	.
TGTGCCACCAGCAGAGAGCATGTGGCCGGGGAGCTGTTTTTT	CATSREHVAGELFF	TRBJ2-2	TRBV15	few	.
TGTGCCAGCAGTCGGACAGGGTTCGGAAACACCATATATTTT	CASSRTGFGNTIYF	TRBJ1-3	TRBV6-5	.	TRBD1
TGTGCCAGCACCGACTGGAGTGGGGGGGCCAATGAGCAGTTCTTC	CASTDWSGGANEQFF	TRBJ2-1	TRBV25-1	.	.
TGCGCCAGCAGCCAAGTGCCCCAGGAGACCTACGAGCAGTACTTC	CASSQVPQETYEQYF	TRBJ2-7	TRBV4-1	.	.
TGCGCCAGCAGCTTGATGGGGGGGTTTCAGCGGGAGGGCCCCCCAAGCTCCTACAATGAGCAGTTCTTC	CASSLMGGFQREGPPSSYNEQFF	TRBJ2-1	TRBV5-1	few	TRBD2